This T cell receptor beta chain is drawn from a study of T cell changes during pregnancy in multiple sclerosis. Assay used: immunoSEQ multiplex PCR; TCRdb lists only in-frame clones, some missing. The sample has about 77,000 clones, approximately 91% seen once. The CDR3 consists of 16 residues. The V gene end was trimmed by 5 bases and the J gene end by 2 bases; junction bases not matched to a gene: 9. Germline loops: CDR1 ENHRY, CDR2 SYGVKD. This TCR was sampled from a female donor with multiple sclerosis, enrolled in a pregnancy study. This chain joins TRBV10-3 and TRBJ1-3, with 7 positions matching TRBD1. The input for sequencing was peripheral blood, taken before pregnancy. In nucleotides, the CDR3 is TGTGCCATCAGTCAGACAGGGAAGCTGGCTGGAAACACCATATATTTT. Translating it yields CAISQTGKLAGNTIYF.